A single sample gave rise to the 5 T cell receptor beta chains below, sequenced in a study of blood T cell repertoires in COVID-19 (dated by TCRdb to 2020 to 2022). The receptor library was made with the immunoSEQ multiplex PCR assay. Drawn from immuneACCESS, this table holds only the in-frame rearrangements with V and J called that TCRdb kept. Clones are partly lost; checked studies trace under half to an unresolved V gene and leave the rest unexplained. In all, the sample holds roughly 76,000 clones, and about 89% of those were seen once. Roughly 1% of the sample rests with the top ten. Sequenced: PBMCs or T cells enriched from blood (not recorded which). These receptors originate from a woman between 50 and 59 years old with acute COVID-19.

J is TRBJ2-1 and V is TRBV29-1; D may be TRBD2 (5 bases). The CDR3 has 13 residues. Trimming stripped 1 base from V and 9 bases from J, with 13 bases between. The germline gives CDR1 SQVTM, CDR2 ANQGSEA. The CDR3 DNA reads TGCAGCGTTGAAGTGCTACCCGCGGGTGAGCAGTTCTTC. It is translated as CSVEVLPAGEQFF.

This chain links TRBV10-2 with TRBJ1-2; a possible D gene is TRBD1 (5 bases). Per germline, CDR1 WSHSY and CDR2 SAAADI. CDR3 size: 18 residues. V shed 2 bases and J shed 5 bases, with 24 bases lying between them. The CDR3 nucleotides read TGCGCCAGCAGTGAGCCGGGGGAGCCCCTATCGAGATTTTATGGCTACACCTTC. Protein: CASSEPGEPLSRFYGYTF.

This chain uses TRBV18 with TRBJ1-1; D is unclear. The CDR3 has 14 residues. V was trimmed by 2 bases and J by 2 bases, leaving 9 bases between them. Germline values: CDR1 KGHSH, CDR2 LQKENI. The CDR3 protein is CASSPSTANTEAFF. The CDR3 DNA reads TGTGCCAGCTCACCATCCACAGCTAACACTGAAGCTTTCTTT.

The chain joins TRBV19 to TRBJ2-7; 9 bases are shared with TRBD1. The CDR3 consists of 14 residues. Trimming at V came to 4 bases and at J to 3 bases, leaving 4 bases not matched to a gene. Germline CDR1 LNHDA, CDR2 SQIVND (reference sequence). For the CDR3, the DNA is TGTGCCAGTAGTACACAGGGGGCGGGCTACGAGCAGTACTTC. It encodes CASSTQGAGYEQYF.

CDR3: CAWSTLVTGGNTIYF. In nucleotides, the CDR3 is TGTGCCTGGAGTACTTTAGTGACAGGGGGAAACACCATATATTTT. The V and J genes are TRBV30 and TRBJ1-3, with 7 bases that match TRBD1. There are 15 residues in the CDR3. Germline trimming cut 2 bases from V and 4 bases from J; bases unmatched to any gene: 8. CDR1 GTSNPN and CDR2 SVGIG come from the germline V gene (reference sequence).